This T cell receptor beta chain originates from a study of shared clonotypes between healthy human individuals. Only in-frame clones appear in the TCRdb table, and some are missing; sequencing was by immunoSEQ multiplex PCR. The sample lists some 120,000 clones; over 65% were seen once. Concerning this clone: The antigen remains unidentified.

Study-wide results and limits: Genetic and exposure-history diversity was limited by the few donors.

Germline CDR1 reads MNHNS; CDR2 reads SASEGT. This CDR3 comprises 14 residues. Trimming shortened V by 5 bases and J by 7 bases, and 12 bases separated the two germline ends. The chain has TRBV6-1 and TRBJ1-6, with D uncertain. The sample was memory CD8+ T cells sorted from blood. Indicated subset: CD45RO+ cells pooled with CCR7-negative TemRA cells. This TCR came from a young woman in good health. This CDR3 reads CASSFDRANSPLHF. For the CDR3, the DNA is TGTGCCAGCAGTTTCGACCGAGCCAATTCACCCCTCCACTTT.